The 24 T cell receptor beta chains below come from one sample, sequenced in a study of molecular identifiers for immune sequencing clone quantification. TCRdb re-called the PCR reads with MiXCR, one entry per CDR3 protein. The sample has hundreds of thousands of distinct CDR3 sequences, just under 20% seen once. The sequenced sample consisted of naive CD8+ T cells from blood, with Jurkat cell RNA spiked in. Subset reported: FACS-sorted CD8+CD4-CCR7+CD45RA+ naive T cells. These receptors originate from a human donor in good health. Some libraries in this study had Jurkat cell RNA spiked in.

This chain joins TRBV4-3 and TRBJ2-5, with TRBD1 matching over 7 bases. The CDR3 has 15 residues. The germline V gene has CDR1 LGHNA and CDR2 YSLEER. J gave up 4 bases and V 2 bases, and 7 bases lay outside the gene matches. The CDR3 DNA follows: TGCGCCAGCAGCCAATCTACAGGGGTTCGAGAGACCCAGTACTTC. This translates into CASSQSTGVRETQYF.

This chain uses TRBV19 with TRBJ2-1; D is uncertain. Germline CDR1 is LNHDA and CDR2 is SQIVND (reference sequence). The CDR3 runs 15 residues. The ends were cut back, 1 base at V and 3 bases at J, with 10 bases in the middle. CDR3 protein: CASSIGSPYYNEQFF. DNA of the CDR3: TGTGCCAGTAGTATAGGTTCTCCCTACTACAATGAGCAGTTCTTC.

This clonotype was detected a few times. This sequence joins TRBV27 and TRBJ2-7, with 11 nucleotides matching TRBD2. The V gene's germline CDR1 is MNHEY and CDR2 SMNVEV (reference sequence). The CDR3 sequence is 16 residues long. V lost 5 bases, J lost 7 bases, and 13 bases stayed unmatched. CDR3 in amino acids: CASSLPPTSGSGEQYF. CDR3 nucleotide sequence: TGTGCCAGCAGTCTCCCCCCTACTAGCGGGAGTGGTGAGCAGTACTTC.

This clonotype was counted ten times or more. V usage is TRBV7-9 and J usage is TRBJ1-2; TRBD1 matches 10 bases. CDR3 length: 16 residues. Germline V gives CDR1 SEHNR, CDR2 FQNEAQ (reference sequence). The J segment lost 4 bases and the V segment lost 2 bases, leaving 7 bases of the junction unmatched. The CDR3 reads CASSLSGTGAVYGYTF. For the CDR3, the DNA is TGTGCCAGCAGCTTATCGGGGACAGGGGCAGTCTATGGCTACACCTTC.

This clonotype was observed many times. This chain uses TRBV29-1 with TRBJ2-1; TRBD2 is a possible D gene (5 bases). The length of the CDR3 is 13 residues. The V and J ends lost 5 bases and 2 bases respectively, with 10 bases between them. Germline V CDR1 and CDR2: SQVTM, ANQGSEA. CDR3 loop: CSVYEGTYNEQFF. CDR3 DNA: TGCAGCGTTTATGAGGGTACCTACAATGAGCAGTTCTTC.

About this clonotype itself: This clone may be a read error of a much larger clone one base away. The chain links TRBV27 to TRBJ2-2; D gene unclear. The germline V and J ends were trimmed by 3 bases and 9 bases, with 8 bases remaining between them. This CDR3 region has 12 residues. The germline V gene has CDR1 MNHEY and CDR2 SMNVEV (reference sequence). The CDR3 sequence is CASSFPTRELFF. For the CDR3, the DNA is TGTGCCAGCAGTTTCCCTACCAGGGAGCTGTTTTTT.

This clonotype was recorded many times. The V gene is TRBV2, the J gene TRBJ2-7; possible D gene TRBD2, 6 bases. V lost 8 bases, J lost 2 bases, and 10 bases lay in between. The CDR3 runs to 12 residues. The germline gives CDR1 SNHLY, CDR2 FYNNEI. The CDR3 loop is CASDGGTYEQYF. For the CDR3, the DNA is TGTGCCAGCGACGGGGGTACCTACGAGCAGTACTTC.

The table lists this clonotype with many counts. The chain is built from TRBV3-1 and TRBJ2-3, with D possibly being TRBD1 (6 bases). The CDR3 has 15 amino acids. The V gene's germline CDR1 is LGHDT and CDR2 YNNKEL (reference sequence). V was clipped by 0 bases and J by 7 bases, with 14 bases between them. The CDR3 DNA reads TGTGCCAGCAGCCAAGACTCCTTCGGGACAAATACGCAGTATTTT. This codes for CASSQDSFGTNTQYF.

The CDR3 loop reads CSARDITGDSSPLHF. The DNA for the CDR3 is TGCAGTGCTAGAGATATTACAGGGGATAGTTCACCCCTCCACTTT. J is TRBJ1-6 and V is TRBV20-1; 7 bases line up with TRBD1. CDR1 and CDR2 (germline): DFQATT, SNEGSKA (reference sequence). The CDR3 contains 15 residues. V gave up 0 bases and J gave up 9 bases; unmatched junction bases: 8.

This sequence joins TRBV19 and TRBJ2-7; perhaps D is TRBD1 or TRBD2 (6 bases each). Germline loops: CDR1 LNHDA, CDR2 SQIVND (reference sequence). The CDR3 covers 13 residues. V was clipped by 5 bases and J by 4 bases, with 12 bases between them. CDR3 in amino acids: CASSAGGLYEQYF. The CDR3 DNA follows: TGTGCCAGTAGTGCCGGGGGCCTATACGAGCAGTACTTC.

This clonotype has ten or more counts. The genes are TRBV28 and TRBJ2-7; 9 nucleotides line up with TRBD1. The germline V gene encodes CDR1 MDHEN and CDR2 SYDVKM. The V segment lost 2 bases and the J segment 5 bases; nucleotides outside the gene matches: 4. The length of the CDR3 is 14 residues. In nucleotides, the CDR3 is TGTGCCAGCAGTTTAACAGGGGGCAAGAACGAGCAGTACTTC. It codes for CASSLTGGKNEQYF.

This clonotype was counted at least ten times. The rearrangement joins TRBV2 to TRBJ2-5; 9 bases match TRBD1. The CDR3 spans 14 residues. V trimming: 6 bases; J trimming: 5 bases; junction bases outside the gene matches: 7. The V gene's germline CDR1 is SNHLY and CDR2 FYNNEI. CDR3 amino acids: CASRQDRGYETQYF. The DNA of the CDR3 is TGTGCCAGCAGGCAGGACAGGGGATATGAGACCCAGTACTTC.

This clonotype has only a few counts. This chain uses TRBV19 with TRBJ2-1; D is undetermined. This CDR3 contains 13 residues. The germline V gene has CDR1 LNHDA and CDR2 SQIVND (reference sequence). V was pared by 6 bases and J by 6 bases, with 12 bases between. In nucleotides, the CDR3 is TGTGCCAGTAGCCCCCTCGGCGGCAATGAGCAGTTCTTC. This encodes CASSPLGGNEQFF.

A note on this clonotype: Just one base apart from a much larger clone, this may be a read error. The rearrangement uses TRBV30 and TRBJ2-3, with no clear D. Germline CDR1 is GTSNPN and CDR2 is SVGIG (reference sequence). This CDR3 comprises 12 residues. DNA of the CDR3: TGTACCTGGATATTAACCACAGATACGCAGTATTTT. Translating gives CTWILTTDTQYF.

Concerning this clonotype: The junction differs from germline at one of its ends, possibly a read error. This chain joins TRBV12-3 or TRBV12-4 and TRBJ2-5; the match to TRBD1 covers 7 bases. This CDR3 is 15 amino acids long. CDR3 DNA sequence: TGTGTCAGCAGTAGCGACAGGGCACTAGGCGAGACCCAGTACTTC. Translated: CVSSSDRALGETQYF.

A remark on this clonotype: This could be a read error, since a much larger clone is one nucleotide away. J is TRBJ1-3 and V is TRBV7-9; 7 bases line up with TRBD1. Trimming removed 6 bases from V and 9 bases from J; junction bases left unmatched: 8. The CDR3 spans 13 residues. Per germline, CDR1 SEHNR and CDR2 FQNEAQ (reference sequence). DNA of the CDR3: TGTGCCAGCAGGGACAGGTTCTTCAGCACCATATATTTT. This encodes CASRDRFFSTIYF.

Ten or more counts support this clonotype. The V call is TRBV7-6, the J call TRBJ2-5, with 7 positions matching TRBD2. The CDR3 loop spans 17 amino acids. CDR1 and CDR2 (germline): SGHVS, FNYEAQ. V shed 5 bases and J 0 bases; nucleotides not matched to a gene: 12. The CDR3 spells CASSLPPDLADQETQYF. The CDR3 DNA reads as TGTGCCAGCAGCCTACCGCCGGACCTAGCGGACCAAGAGACCCAGTACTTC.

For this clonotype: A much larger clone sits a single nucleotide away, making a read error possible. The rearrangement links TRBV4-1 to TRBJ2-3, with a weak D call TRBD1 (6 bases). Germline-derived CDR1 and CDR2 are MGHRA and YSYEKL. The CDR3 runs 17 residues. V was clipped by 1 base and J by 0 bases, with 14 bases between them. The CDR3 nucleotides read TGCGCCAGCAGCCAAGCGTTCCAGGGGATTAGCACAGATACGCAGTATTTT. It codes for CASSQAFQGISTDTQYF.

The sample holds many counts of this clonotype. V gene TRBV7-9 combines with J gene TRBJ1-1; 10 bases agree with TRBD1. J lost 4 bases, V lost 0 bases, and 2 bases had no gene match. Germline CDR1 reads SEHNR; CDR2 reads FQNEAQ (reference sequence). This CDR3 comprises 15 residues. Here the CDR3 reads CASSLARTGGTEAFF. The CDR3, as DNA: TGTGCCAGCAGCTTAGCTAGGACAGGGGGCACTGAAGCTTTCTTT.

This clonotype appeared a few times. This chain connects TRBV4-3 to TRBJ2-7, with a weak D call TRBD2 (7 bases). Germline V gene sequence: CDR1 LGHNA, CDR2 YSLEER. The CDR3 covers 15 residues. The V gene lost 3 bases and the J gene lost 2 bases, with 14 bases spanning the gap. For the CDR3, the DNA is TGCGCCAGCAGCCAGGGGGGGGGGGCGCCCTACGAGCAGTACTTC. It is translated as CASSQGGGAPYEQYF.

This clonotype has at least ten counts. This chain uses TRBV29-1 with TRBJ2-5; 10 bases are a match to TRBD1. Looked up from germline, CDR1 is SQVTM and CDR2 is ANQGSEA. Trimming cost V 5 bases and J 1 base; bases outside gene matches: 22. The CDR3 has 20 amino acids. CDR3 nucleotides: TGCAGCGTTCCGACACCAAACCGGGACAGGGGCACCATTTCCCAAGAGACCCAGTACTTC. It specifies CSVPTPNRDRGTISQETQYF.

This clonotype has at least ten counts. The gene calls are TRBV7-9 and TRBJ2-7; D is unclear. V lost 4 bases to trimming and J lost 4 bases, with 11 bases between them. CDR1 and CDR2 (germline): SEHNR, FQNEAQ (reference sequence). There are 13 residues in the CDR3. The CDR3 coding sequence is TGTGCCAGCAGCTCCCTAATATCGTACGAGCAGTACTTC. The encoded protein is CASSSLISYEQYF.

The chain couples TRBV27 to TRBJ2-7; D gene ambiguous. Trimming cost V 4 bases and J 4 bases, with 14 bases left between them. The CDR3 covers 14 residues. The V gene's germline CDR1 is MNHEY and CDR2 SMNVEV (reference sequence). This CDR3 reads CASSSFETLYEQYF. CDR3 nucleotides: TGTGCCAGCAGTTCTTTTGAGACCCTGTACGAGCAGTACTTC.

Remarks on this clonotype: A much larger clonotype is one base distant, so this may be a read error. This chain uses TRBV5-4 with TRBJ2-3; no clear D gene. The CDR3 length is 15 residues. V shed 4 bases and J shed 6 bases, with 18 bases lying between them. The germline CDR1 and CDR2 sequences are SGHNT and YYREEE (reference sequence). CDR3 sequence (DNA): TGTGCCAGCAGCCCGGCGTTGCCTGTCGGGGATACGCAGTATTTT. Translating gives CASSPALPVGDTQYF.